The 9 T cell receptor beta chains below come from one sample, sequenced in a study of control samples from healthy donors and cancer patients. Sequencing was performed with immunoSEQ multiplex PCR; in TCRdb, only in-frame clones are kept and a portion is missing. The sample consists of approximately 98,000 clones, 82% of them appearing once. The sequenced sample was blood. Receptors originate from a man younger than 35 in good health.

The CDR3 loop is CASSRTTNYGYTF. The CDR3 DNA sequence: TGTGCCAGCAGTAGGACTACTAACTATGGCTACACCTTC. The rearrangement links TRBV28 to TRBJ1-2, with D unclear. This CDR3 comprises 13 residues. Germline loops: CDR1 MDHEN, CDR2 SYDVKM. V lost 5 bases, J lost 0 bases, and 7 bases lay in between.

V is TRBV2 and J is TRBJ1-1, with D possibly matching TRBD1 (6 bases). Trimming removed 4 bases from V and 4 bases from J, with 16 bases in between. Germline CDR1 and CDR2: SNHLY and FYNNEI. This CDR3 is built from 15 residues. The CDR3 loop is CASSVGRGVVTEAFF. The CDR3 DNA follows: TGTGCCAGCAGTGTGGGGAGGGGGGTTGTCACTGAAGCTTTCTTT.

This chain's CDR3 is CASSQGGTGVLSQPQHF. DNA of the CDR3: TGTGCCAGCAGCCAAGGGGGGACAGGGGTATTATCTCAGCCCCAGCATTTT. The V gene is TRBV4-2, the J gene TRBJ1-5, with 10 positions matching TRBD1. Germline CDR1 and CDR2: LGHNA and YNFKEQ. This CDR3 is 17 amino acids long. After removal of 1 base from V and 6 bases from J, the junction contained 9 bases not matched to a gene.

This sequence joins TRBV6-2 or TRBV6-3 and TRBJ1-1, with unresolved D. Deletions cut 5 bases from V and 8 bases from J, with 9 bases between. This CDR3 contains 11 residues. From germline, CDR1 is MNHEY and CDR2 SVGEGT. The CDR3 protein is CASSLRLEAFF. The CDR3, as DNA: TGTGCCAGCAGTCTCCGACTAGAAGCTTTCTTT.

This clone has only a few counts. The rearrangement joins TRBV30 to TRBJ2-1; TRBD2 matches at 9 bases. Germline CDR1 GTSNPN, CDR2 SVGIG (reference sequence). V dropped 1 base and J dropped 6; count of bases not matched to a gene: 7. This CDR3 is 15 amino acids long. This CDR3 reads CAWSDGASGVNEQFF. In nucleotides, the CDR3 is TGTGCCTGGAGTGATGGGGCTAGCGGGGTCAATGAGCAGTTCTTC. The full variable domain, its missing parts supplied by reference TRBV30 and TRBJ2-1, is SQTIHQWPATLVQPVGSPLSLECTVEGTSNPNLYWYRQAAGRGLQLLFYSVGIGQISSEVPQNLSASRPQDRQFILSSKKLLLSDSGFYLCAWSDGASGVNEQFFGPGTRLTVL.

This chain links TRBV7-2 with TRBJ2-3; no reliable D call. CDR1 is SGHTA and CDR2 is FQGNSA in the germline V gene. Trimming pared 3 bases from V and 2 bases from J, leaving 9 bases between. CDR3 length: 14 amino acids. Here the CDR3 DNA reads TGTGCCAGCAGCTTCTCAGGTGTCACAGATACGCAGTATTTT. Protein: CASSFSGVTDTQYF. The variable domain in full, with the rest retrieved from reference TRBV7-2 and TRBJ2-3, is GAGVSQSPSNKVTEKGKDVELRCDPISGHTALYWYRQSLGQGLEFLIYFQGNSAPDKSGLPSDRFSAERTGGSVSTLTIQRTQQEDSAVYLCASSFSGVTDTQYFGPGTRLTVL.

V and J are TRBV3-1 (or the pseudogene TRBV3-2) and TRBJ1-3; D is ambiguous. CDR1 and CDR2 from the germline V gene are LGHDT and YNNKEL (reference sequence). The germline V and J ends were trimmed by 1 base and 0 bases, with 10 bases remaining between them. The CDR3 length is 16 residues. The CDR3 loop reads CASSQGTGYSGNTIYF. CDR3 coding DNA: TGTGCCAGCAGCCAAGGAACTGGCTACTCTGGAAACACCATATATTTT.

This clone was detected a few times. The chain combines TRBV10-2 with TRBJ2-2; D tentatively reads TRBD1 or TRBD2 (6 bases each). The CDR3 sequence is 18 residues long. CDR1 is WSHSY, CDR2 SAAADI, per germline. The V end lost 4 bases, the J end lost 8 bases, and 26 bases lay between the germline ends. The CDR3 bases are TGCGCCAGCAGTGCCAGGGGCGGGGCACGTTCCTACGTGGGGGAGCTGTTTTTT. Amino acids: CASSARGGARSYVGELFF.

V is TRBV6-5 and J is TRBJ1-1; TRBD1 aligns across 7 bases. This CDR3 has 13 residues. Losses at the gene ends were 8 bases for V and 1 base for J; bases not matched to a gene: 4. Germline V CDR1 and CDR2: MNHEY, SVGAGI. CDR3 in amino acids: CASEGQKNTEAFF. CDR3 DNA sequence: TGTGCCAGCGAGGGACAGAAGAACACTGAAGCTTTCTTT.